This TCR beta chain was recovered during a study of T cells in localized non-small cell lung cancer. TCRdb's copy holds only in-frame clones and misses some; the assay was immunoSEQ multiplex PCR. The table shows roughly 16,000 clones, with more than 80% occurring only once. Comment on this clone: Its specificity is unknown.

V trimming: 6 bases; J trimming: 13 bases; junction bases outside the gene matches: 8. CDR1 and CDR2 (germline): MNHEY, SVGAGI. The CDR3 has 12 residues. Broader study findings: The appearance of a median around 57 of the top 100 tumor clones was seen in adjacent lung. Uninvolved adjacent lung showed higher T cell clonality than tumor.

Sequencing was performed on peripheral blood, taken before any cancer treatment. This sequence originates from a female donor older than 55 with stage I squamous cell lung carcinoma. The genes are TRBV6-5 and TRBJ1-1; 10 nucleotides line up with TRBD1. The CDR3 reads CASRGQGTTGFF. CDR3 bases: TGTGCCAGCAGGGGACAGGGGACGACTGGTTTCTTT.